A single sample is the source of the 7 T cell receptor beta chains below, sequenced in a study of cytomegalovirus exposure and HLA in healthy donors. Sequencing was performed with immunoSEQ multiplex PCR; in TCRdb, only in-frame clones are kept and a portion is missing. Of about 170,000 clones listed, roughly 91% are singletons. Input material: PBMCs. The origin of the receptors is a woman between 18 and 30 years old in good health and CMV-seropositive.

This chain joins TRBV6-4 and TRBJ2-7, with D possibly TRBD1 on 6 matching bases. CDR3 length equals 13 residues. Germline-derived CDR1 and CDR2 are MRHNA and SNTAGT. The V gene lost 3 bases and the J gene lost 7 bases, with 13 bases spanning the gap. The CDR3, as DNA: TGTGCCAGCAGTGAAGAGCCAGGGGAAGAGCAGTACTTC. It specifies CASSEEPGEEQYF.

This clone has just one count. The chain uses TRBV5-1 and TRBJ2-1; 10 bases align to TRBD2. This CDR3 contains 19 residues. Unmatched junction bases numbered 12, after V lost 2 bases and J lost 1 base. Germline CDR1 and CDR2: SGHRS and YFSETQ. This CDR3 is CASSFGAVAGGGSYNEQFF. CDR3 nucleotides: TGCGCCAGCAGCTTTGGGGCTGTAGCGGGAGGAGGTTCCTACAATGAGCAGTTCTTC.

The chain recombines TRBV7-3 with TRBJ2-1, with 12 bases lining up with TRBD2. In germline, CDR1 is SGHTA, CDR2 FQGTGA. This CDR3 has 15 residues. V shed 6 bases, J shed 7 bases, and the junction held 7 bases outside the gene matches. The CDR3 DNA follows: TGTGCCAGCAGGGGTTCTCTAGCGGGAGGGAATGAGCAGTTCTTC. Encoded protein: CASRGSLAGGNEQFF.

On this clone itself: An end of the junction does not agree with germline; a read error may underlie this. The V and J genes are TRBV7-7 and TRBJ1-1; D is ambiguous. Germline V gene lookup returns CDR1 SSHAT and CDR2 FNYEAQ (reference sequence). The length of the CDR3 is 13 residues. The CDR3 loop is CASSFGPNTEAFF. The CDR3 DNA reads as TGTGCTAGCAGCTTTGGGCCGAACACTGAAGCTTTCTTT.

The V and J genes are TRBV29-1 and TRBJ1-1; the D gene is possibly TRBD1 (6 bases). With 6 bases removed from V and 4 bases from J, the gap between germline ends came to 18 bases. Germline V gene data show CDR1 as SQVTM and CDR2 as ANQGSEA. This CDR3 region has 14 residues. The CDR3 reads CSVTPGVWGTEAFF. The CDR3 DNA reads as TGCAGCGTAACACCAGGGGTCTGGGGCACTGAAGCTTTCTTT.

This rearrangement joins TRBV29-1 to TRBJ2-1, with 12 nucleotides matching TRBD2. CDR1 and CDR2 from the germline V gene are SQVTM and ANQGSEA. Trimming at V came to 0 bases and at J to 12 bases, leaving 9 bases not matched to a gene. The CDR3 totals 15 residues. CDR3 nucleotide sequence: TGCAGCGTTGAAGAGCCTAGCGGGAGGGGGAGCGGGCAGTTCTTC. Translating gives CSVEEPSGRGSGQFF.

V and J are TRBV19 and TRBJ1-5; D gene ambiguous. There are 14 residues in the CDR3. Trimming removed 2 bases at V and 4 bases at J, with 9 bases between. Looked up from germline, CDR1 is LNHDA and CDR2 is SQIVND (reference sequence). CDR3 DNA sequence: TGTGCCAGTAGTATAAGCGGCGGGAATCAGCCCCAGCATTTT. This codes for CASSISGGNQPQHF.